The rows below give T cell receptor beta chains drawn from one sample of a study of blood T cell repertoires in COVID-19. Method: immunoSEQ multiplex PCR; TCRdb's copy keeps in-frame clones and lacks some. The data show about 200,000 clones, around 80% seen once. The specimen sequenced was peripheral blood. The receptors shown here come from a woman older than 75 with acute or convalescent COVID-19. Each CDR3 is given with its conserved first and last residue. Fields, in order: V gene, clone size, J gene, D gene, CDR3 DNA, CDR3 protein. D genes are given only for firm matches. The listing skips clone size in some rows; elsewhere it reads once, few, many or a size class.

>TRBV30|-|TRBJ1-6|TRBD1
TGTGCCTCCACGACAGGGGAGGGTCGTTCACCCCTCCACTTT
CASTTGEGRSPLHF
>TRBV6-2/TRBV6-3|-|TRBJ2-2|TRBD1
TGTGCCAGCAGCCCTTTAACAGGGGGCACAGCGAACACCGGGGAGCTGTTTTTT
CASSPLTGGTANTGELFF
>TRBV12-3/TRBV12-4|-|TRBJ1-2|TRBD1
TGTGCCAGCAGTAGGACAGGGTCTGGCTACACCTTC
CASSRTGSGYTF
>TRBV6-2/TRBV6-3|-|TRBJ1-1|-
TGTGCCAGCAGCTCCTATGCAAACACTGAAGCTTTCTTT
CASSSYANTEAFF
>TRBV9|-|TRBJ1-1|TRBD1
TGTGCCAGCAGCGCCCTGACAGGGGGCACTGAAGCTTTCTTT
CASSALTGGTEAFF
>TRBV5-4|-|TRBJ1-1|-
TGTGCCAGCAGCTTAAAGAACGGTGACACTGAAGCTTTCTTT
CASSLKNGDTEAFF
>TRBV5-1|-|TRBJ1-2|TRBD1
TGCGCCAGCAGCTTGGAGCAGGGGGCTTGGGGCTACACCTTC
CASSLEQGAWGYTF
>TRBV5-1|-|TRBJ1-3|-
TGCGCCAGCAGCTTGGGGCAGGGTTATGGAAACACCATATATTTT
CASSLGQGYGNTIYF
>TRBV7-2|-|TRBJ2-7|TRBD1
TGTGCCAGCAGCCAACGGACAGGGGGCGAGTACGAGCAGTACTTC
CASSQRTGGEYEQYF
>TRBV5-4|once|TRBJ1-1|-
TGTGCCAGCAGCTTGGACCTGGACAGCTCGATCACTGAAGCTTTCTTT
CASSLDLDSSITEAFF
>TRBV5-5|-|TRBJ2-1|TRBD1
TGTGCCAGCAGCCCGGGACAGTCATACAATGAGCAGTTCTTC
CASSPGQSYNEQFF
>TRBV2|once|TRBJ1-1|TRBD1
TGTGCCAGCAGTGCCGGTCGACAGGGGCTGAACACTGAAGCTTTCTTT
CASSAGRQGLNTEAFF
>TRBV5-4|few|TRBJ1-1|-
TGTGCCAGCAGCTCCCAGAACACTGAAGCTTTCTTT
CASSSQNTEAFF
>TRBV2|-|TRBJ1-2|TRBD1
TGTGCCAGCAGTGAGGCGCGTCAGGGGGCCCCTGGCTACACCTTC
CASSEARQGAPGYTF
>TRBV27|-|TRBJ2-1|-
TGTGCCAGCAGTTTCTGGGCAGGGGTTGAGCAGTTCTTC
CASSFWAGVEQFF
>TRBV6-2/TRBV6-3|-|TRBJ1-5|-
TGTGCCAGCAGTTACATCGAGGGTCGGGGGAATCAGCCCCAGCATTTT
CASSYIEGRGNQPQHF
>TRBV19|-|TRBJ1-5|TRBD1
TGTGCCAGTAGTCCCCGGACAGGGGCGAGCAATCAGCCCCAGCATTTT
CASSPRTGASNQPQHF
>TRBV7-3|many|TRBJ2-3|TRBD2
TGTGCCAGCAGCGCTAGCGGGGGGGCAAATACGCAGTATTTT
CASSASGGANTQYF
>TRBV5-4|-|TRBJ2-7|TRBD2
TGTGCCAGCAGCCTCCCCCCATCTAGCGGGAGCTACGAGCAGTACTTC
CASSLPPSSGSYEQYF
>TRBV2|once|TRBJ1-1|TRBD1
TGTGCCAGCAGTGCTACCAGGGGGGTAATATTTGAAGCTTTCTTT
CASSATRGVIFEAFF
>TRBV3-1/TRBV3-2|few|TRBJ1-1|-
TGTGCCAGCAGCCAGGAGGGGCGCACTGAAGCTTTCTTT
CASSQEGRTEAFF
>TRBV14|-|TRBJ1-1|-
TGTGCCAGCAGCCAAGAGGGGCAGTTCAGAGAGGCTTTCTTT
CASSQEGQFREAFF
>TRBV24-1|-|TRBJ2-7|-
TGTGCCACCAGTGCCGGAGGAAGGGTTCGGTACGAGCAGTACTTC
CATSAGGRVRYEQYF
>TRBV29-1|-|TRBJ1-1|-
TGCAGCGTTGTACGGGGGGACGCAAACACTGAAGCTTTCTTT
CSVVRGDANTEAFF
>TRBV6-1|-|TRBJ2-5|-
TGTGCCAGCAATGAGGGGGGATTTGGCGAGACCCAGTACTTC
CASNEGGFGETQYF
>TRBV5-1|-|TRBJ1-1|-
TGCGCCAGCAGCTTGAGGAGGGGAGATATCAACACTGAAGCTTTCTTT
CASSLRRGDINTEAFF
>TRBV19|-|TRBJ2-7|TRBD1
TGTGCCAGTAGAGGGACAGGGAAGCACCACGAGCAGTACTTC
CASRGTGKHHEQYF
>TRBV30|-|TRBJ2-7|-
TGTGCTTTTGGAGTGTCGCCCTGGGAGCAGTACTTC
CAFGVSPWEQYF
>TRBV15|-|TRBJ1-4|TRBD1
TGTGCCACCAGTAGGACAGGGGGCGGAGAAAAACTGTTTTTT
CATSRTGGGEKLFF
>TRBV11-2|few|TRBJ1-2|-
TGTGCCAGCAGCTTAGACAGGGCAAACTATGGCTACACCTTC
CASSLDRANYGYTF
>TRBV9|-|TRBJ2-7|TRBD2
TGTGCCAGCAGCGTAGGACCCCTAACGGGGGGGGATCGGTACGAGCAGTACTTC
CASSVGPLTGGDRYEQYF
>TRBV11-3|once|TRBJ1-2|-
TGTGCCATTTCCGGGCAGGGTGATGGCTACACCTTC
CAISGQGDGYTF
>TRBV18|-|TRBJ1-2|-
TGTGCCAGCTCACCGCGGGAGGACGCTTACGGCTACACCTTC
CASSPREDAYGYTF
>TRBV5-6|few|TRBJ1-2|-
TGTGCCAGCAGCGCGCCAGGGCGAAGAGGCTACACCTTC
CASSAPGRRGYTF
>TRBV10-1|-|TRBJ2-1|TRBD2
TGCGCCAGCAGTTCGGGTTTAGCGGGAGAAGATGAGCAGTTCTTC
CASSSGLAGEDEQFF
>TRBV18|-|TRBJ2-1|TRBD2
TGTGCCAGCTCACCAGGGACTAGCGGGAAGGCCTACAATGAGCAGTTCTTC
CASSPGTSGKAYNEQFF
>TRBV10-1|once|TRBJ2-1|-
TGCGCCAGCAGTGACCTGGGACACGAGCAGTTCTTC
CASSDLGHEQFF
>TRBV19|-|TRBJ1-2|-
TGTGCCAGTATACCGACAGGTGTCGGGACAAGGGCTGGCTACACCTTC
CASIPTGVGTRAGYTF
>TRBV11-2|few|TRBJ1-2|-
TGTGCCAGCAGCGCTAGAGGGGGGGCCCTACTCTATGGCTACACCTTC
CASSARGGALLYGYTF
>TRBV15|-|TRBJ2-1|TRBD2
TGTGCCACCAGCAGAGGTGGACTAGCCTACAATGAGCAGTTCTTC
CATSRGGLAYNEQFF
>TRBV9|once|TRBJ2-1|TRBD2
TGTGCCAGCAGCGTCGGCGGGGGGCCCTACAATGAGCAGTTCTTC
CASSVGGGPYNEQFF
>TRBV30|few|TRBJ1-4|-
TGTGCCTGGAGTGTAAACAGTAATGAAAAACTGTTTTTT
CAWSVNSNEKLFF
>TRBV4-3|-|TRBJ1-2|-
TGCGCCAGCAGCCAAGATCTCGCTGGGACTTTCTATGGCTACACCTTC
CASSQDLAGTFYGYTF
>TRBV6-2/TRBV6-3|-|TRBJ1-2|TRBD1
TGTGCCAGCAGTACCAACAGGGGGCGCTTTTATGGCTACACCTTC
CASSTNRGRFYGYTF
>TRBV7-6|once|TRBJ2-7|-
TGTGCCAGCAGCGCGTCGACAGTTGCCTACGAGCAGTACTTC
CASSASTVAYEQYF
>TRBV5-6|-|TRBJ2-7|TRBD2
TGTGCCAGCAGCTTGGTGGCGGGAGTAGGTGGTGAGCAGTACTTC
CASSLVAGVGGEQYF
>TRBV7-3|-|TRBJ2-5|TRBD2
TGTGCCAGCAGCTCGGGACTAGCGGGAGAGAAAGAGACCCAGTACTTC
CASSSGLAGEKETQYF
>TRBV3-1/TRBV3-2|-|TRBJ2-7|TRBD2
TGTGCCAGCAGCCAAGGTACGGGGAGGGCCTACGAGCAGTACTTC
CASSQGTGRAYEQYF
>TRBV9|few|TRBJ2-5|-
TGTGCCAGCAGCACTTCCGGGACACCCATCCCAGAAACCCAGTACTTC
CASSTSGTPIPETQYF
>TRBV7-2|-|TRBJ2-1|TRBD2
TGTGCCAGCAGCTTATCTAGCGGGGGGACCTACAATGAGCAGTTCTTC
CASSLSSGGTYNEQFF
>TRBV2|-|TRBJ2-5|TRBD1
TGTGCCAGCAGGGAGCGTGGGACAGGTGGGGAGACCCAGTACTTC
CASRERGTGGETQYF
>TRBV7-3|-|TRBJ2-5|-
TGTGCCAGCAGCTTAAGGGGGTTGGGAGGAGAGACCCAGTACTTC
CASSLRGLGGETQYF
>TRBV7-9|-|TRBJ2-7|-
TGTGCCGGTTCTTTGGGCCTCTCCTACGAGCAGTACTTC
CAGSLGLSYEQYF
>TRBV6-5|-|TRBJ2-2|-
TGTGCCAGCAGTTACTCGGGGCCTTTGAACACCGGGGAGCTGTTTTTT
CASSYSGPLNTGELFF
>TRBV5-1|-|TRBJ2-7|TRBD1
TGCGCCAGCAGCTCGACAGGGGGCATTTACGAGCAGTACTTC
CASSSTGGIYEQYF